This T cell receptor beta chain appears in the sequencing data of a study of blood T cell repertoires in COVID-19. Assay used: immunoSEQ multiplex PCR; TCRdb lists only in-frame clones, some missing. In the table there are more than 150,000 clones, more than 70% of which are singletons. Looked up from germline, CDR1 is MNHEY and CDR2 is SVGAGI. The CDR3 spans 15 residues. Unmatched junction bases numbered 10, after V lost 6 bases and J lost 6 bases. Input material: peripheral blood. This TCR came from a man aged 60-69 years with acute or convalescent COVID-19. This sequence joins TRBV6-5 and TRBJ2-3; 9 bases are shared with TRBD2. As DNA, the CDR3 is TGTGCCAGCAGCTTTACTAGCGGGCAAGGGGATACGCAGTATTTT. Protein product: CASSFTSGQGDTQYF.